A selection of T cell receptor beta chains follows, all from one sample in a study of regulatory T cells in long-lasting Graves disease. TCRdb itself ran the multiplex PCR reads through MiXCR, one entry per CDR3 protein. Here the sample spans around 400,000 distinct CDR3 sequences, around 15% being singletons. Sequencing was performed on peripheral blood mononuclear cells (PBMCs), taken at new diagnosis, from a patient treated with antithyroid drugs. The receptors were gathered from a female donor with Graves disease. The CDR3 runs from the conserved cysteine through the conserved F or W. Each record gives: V gene, J gene, D gene, clone size, CDR3 protein, CDR3 DNA. A D gene is named only where the DNA matches it firmly. Clone size is stated in some rows and not others, as once, few, many or a class when expanded.

V gene: TRBV2
J gene: TRBJ1-2
D gene: NA
clone size: many
CDR3 protein: CASSRTEHNYGYTF
CDR3 DNA: TGTGCCAGCAGTAGGACAGAACATAACTATGGCTACACCTTC

V gene: TRBV6-7
J gene: TRBJ1-5
D gene: NA
clone size: NA
CDR3 protein: CASSYSGHKRDQPQHF
CDR3 DNA: TGTGCCAGCAGTTACTCAGGGCACAAGAGGGATCAGCCCCAGCATTTT

V gene: TRBV5-1
J gene: TRBJ2-1
D gene: NA
clone size: many
CDR3 protein: CASSLAEGYNEQFF
CDR3 DNA: TGCGCCAGCAGCTTGGCGGAAGGGTACAATGAGCAGTTCTTC

V gene: TRBV5-1
J gene: TRBJ2-1
D gene: TRBD2
clone size: many
CDR3 protein: CASSLTGGGYNEQFF
CDR3 DNA: TGCGCCAGCAGCTTGACGGGAGGGGGATACAATGAGCAGTTCTTC

V gene: TRBV13
J gene: TRBJ2-5
D gene: TRBD2
clone size: many
CDR3 protein: CASSHVLGRRDVETQYF
CDR3 DNA: TGTGCCAGCAGCCATGTTCTCGGGAGGAGGGACGTAGAGACCCAGTACTTC

V gene: TRBV7-2
J gene: TRBJ1-2
D gene: TRBD1
clone size: NA
CDR3 protein: CASTAGGTRWGYTF
CDR3 DNA: TGTGCCAGCACCGCAGGGGGGACCCGGTGGGGCTACACCTTC

V gene: TRBV6-4
J gene: TRBJ2-3
D gene: NA
clone size: NA
CDR3 protein: CASSDSAGFSTDTQYF
CDR3 DNA: TGTGCCAGCAGTGACTCGGCGGGGTTTAGCACAGATACGCAGTATTTT

V gene: TRBV4-2
J gene: TRBJ2-3
D gene: NA
clone size: few
CDR3 protein: CASSQEARMEADTQYF
CDR3 DNA: TGTGCCAGCAGCCAAGAGGCTAGGATGGAGGCAGATACGCAGTATTTT

V gene: TRBV14
J gene: TRBJ2-3
D gene: NA
clone size: NA
CDR3 protein: CASSQDSLSADTQYF
CDR3 DNA: TGTGCCAGCAGCCAAGATTCGTTGTCGGCAGATACGCAGTATTTT

V gene: TRBV20-1
J gene: TRBJ2-1
D gene: TRBD2
clone size: few
CDR3 protein: CSAPVLAGVNNEQFF
CDR3 DNA: TGCAGTGCGCCCGTACTAGCGGGAGTAAACAATGAGCAGTTCTTC

V gene: TRBV29-1
J gene: TRBJ1-2
D gene: NA
clone size: many
CDR3 protein: CSVPGTEYDYYGYTF
CDR3 DNA: TGCAGCGTCCCGGGGACCGAGTACGACTACTATGGCTACACCTTC

V gene: TRBV7-8
J gene: TRBJ1-1
D gene: NA
clone size: NA
CDR3 protein: CASSILQGLGRNTEAFF
CDR3 DNA: TGTGCCAGCAGCATACTACAGGGCTTAGGACGGAACACTGAAGCTTTCTTT

V gene: TRBV6-9
J gene: TRBJ2-2
D gene: NA
clone size: many
CDR3 protein: CASSYGSQNTGELFF
CDR3 DNA: TGTGCCAGCAGTTATGGTAGCCAGAACACCGGGGAGCTGTTTTTT

V gene: TRBV10-3
J gene: TRBJ2-3
D gene: TRBD2
clone size: NA
CDR3 protein: CAISASGDNTDTQYF
CDR3 DNA: TGTGCCATCAGTGCTAGCGGGGATAACACAGATACGCAGTATTTT

V gene: TRBV30
J gene: TRBJ2-7
D gene: NA
clone size: few
CDR3 protein: CAWSPSGGTYSYEQYF
CDR3 DNA: TGTGCCTGGAGCCCCTCGGGCGGGACCTACTCCTACGAGCAGTACTTC

V gene: TRBV6-5
J gene: TRBJ1-3
D gene: NA
clone size: many
CDR3 protein: CASSYEPGHLTSGNTIYF
CDR3 DNA: TGTGCCAGCAGTTATGAACCGGGACACCTAACCTCTGGAAACACCATATATTTT

V gene: TRBV6-2/TRBV6-3
J gene: TRBJ2-3
D gene: NA
clone size: few
CDR3 protein: CASSYSVPSQWAQYF
CDR3 DNA: TGTGCCAGCAGTTACTCGGTTCCCTCCCAGTGGGCGCAGTATTTT

V gene: TRBV11-2
J gene: TRBJ1-4
D gene: NA
clone size: NA
CDR3 protein: CASSSPGWEEKLFF
CDR3 DNA: TGTGCCAGCAGCTCTCCCGGTTGGGAGGAAAAACTGTTTTTT

V gene: TRBV20-1
J gene: TRBJ2-1
D gene: TRBD2
clone size: many
CDR3 protein: CSARPLAGGRLNEQFF
CDR3 DNA: TGCAGTGCTAGACCCCTAGCGGGAGGGCGGCTCAATGAGCAGTTCTTC

V gene: TRBV20-1
J gene: TRBJ2-3
D gene: NA
clone size: many
CDR3 protein: CSARDPRSHLVDTQYF
CDR3 DNA: TGCAGTGCTAGAGATCCCCGCTCCCATCTTGTAGATACGCAGTATTTT

V gene: TRBV12-3/TRBV12-4
J gene: TRBJ1-3
D gene: NA
clone size: once
CDR3 protein: CASKGLTSGNTIYF
CDR3 DNA: TGTGCCAGCAAGGGCCTTACCTCTGGAAACACCATATATTTT

V gene: TRBV7-2
J gene: TRBJ1-5
D gene: NA
clone size: many
CDR3 protein: CASSLEYGRNQPQHF
CDR3 DNA: TGTGCCAGCAGCTTAGAATATGGGAGAAATCAGCCCCAGCATTTT

V gene: TRBV24-1
J gene: TRBJ2-7
D gene: TRBD2
clone size: NA
CDR3 protein: CATSDHPGGASSYEQYF
CDR3 DNA: TGTGCCACCAGTGATCACCCCGGGGGGGCCAGCTCCTACGAGCAGTACTTC

V gene: TRBV7-8
J gene: TRBJ2-3
D gene: TRBD2
clone size: once
CDR3 protein: CASSLGTSGGRAGTQYF
CDR3 DNA: TGTGCCAGCAGCTTAGGGACTAGCGGGGGGCGGGCTGGTACGCAGTATTTT

V gene: TRBV7-2
J gene: TRBJ2-3
D gene: NA
clone size: many
CDR3 protein: CASSLSMTSTDTQYF
CDR3 DNA: TGTGCCAGCAGCTTAAGCATGACTAGCACAGATACGCAGTATTTT

V gene: TRBV5-6
J gene: TRBJ2-2
D gene: TRBD2
clone size: NA
CDR3 protein: CASSWTSKNTGELFF
CDR3 DNA: TGTGCCAGCAGCTGGACTAGCAAGAACACCGGGGAGCTGTTTTTT

V gene: TRBV2
J gene: TRBJ2-5
D gene: NA
clone size: many
CDR3 protein: CASTGTGRETQYF
CDR3 DNA: TGTGCCAGCACGGGGACCGGAAGGGAGACCCAGTACTTC

V gene: TRBV12-3/TRBV12-4
J gene: TRBJ1-4
D gene: NA
clone size: many
CDR3 protein: CASSPDRSTNEKLFF
CDR3 DNA: TGTGCCAGCAGTCCCGACCGGTCAACTAATGAAAAACTGTTTTTT